This T cell receptor (beta chain) derives from a study of T cell changes during pregnancy in multiple sclerosis. Data came from immunoSEQ multiplex PCR; TCRdb stores just in-frame clones and leaves some out. The table lists about 19,000 clones, roughly 88% of them singletons, with about 5% in the top ten. The CDR3 is made up of 14 amino acids. V was cut by 8 bases and J by 5 bases, with 18 bases left in between. CDR1 and CDR2 from the germline V gene are LGHNA and YSLEER. The chain uses TRBV4-3 and TRBJ1-2, with a tentative D call TRBD1 (5 bases). The clonotype was recovered from a female donor in good health, enrolled as a control in a pregnancy study. Sequenced here: CD8+ T cells from peripheral blood mononuclear cells, sampled after pregnancy. The CDR3 is CASGNGAAGYGYTF. The DNA of the CDR3 is TGCGCCAGCGGAAACGGGGCAGCGGGTTATGGCTACACCTTC.